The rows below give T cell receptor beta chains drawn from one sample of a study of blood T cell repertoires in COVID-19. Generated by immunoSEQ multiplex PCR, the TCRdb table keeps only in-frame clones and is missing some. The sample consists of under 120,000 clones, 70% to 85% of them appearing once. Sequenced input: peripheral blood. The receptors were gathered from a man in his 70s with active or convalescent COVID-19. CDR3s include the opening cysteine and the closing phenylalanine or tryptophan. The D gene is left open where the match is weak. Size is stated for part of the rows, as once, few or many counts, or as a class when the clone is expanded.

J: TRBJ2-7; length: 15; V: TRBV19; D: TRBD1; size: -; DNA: TGTGCCAGTAGCCTGGGACAGGGGGAAAACTACGAGCAGTACTTC; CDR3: CASSLGQGENYEQYF
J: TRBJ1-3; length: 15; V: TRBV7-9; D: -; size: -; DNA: TGTGCCAGCAGCCCTCTAACGGGATCTGGAAACACCATATATTTT; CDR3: CASSPLTGSGNTIYF
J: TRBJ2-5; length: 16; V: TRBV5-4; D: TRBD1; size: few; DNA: TGTGCCAGCAGCTCAAAGGGACAGGGTAGGGGCGAGACCCAGTACTTC; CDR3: CASSSKGQGRGETQYF
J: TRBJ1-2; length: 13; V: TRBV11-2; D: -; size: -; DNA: TGTGCCAGCAGCTCCGGGGGTAACTATGGCTACACCTTC; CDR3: CASSSGGNYGYTF
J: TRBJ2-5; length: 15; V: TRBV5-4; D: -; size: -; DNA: TGTGCCAGCAGCTTGGTAGGGGGGGTCCAAGAGACCCAGTACTTC; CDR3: CASSLVGGVQETQYF
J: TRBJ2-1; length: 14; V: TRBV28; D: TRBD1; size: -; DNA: TGTGCCAGCAGTCTGCGACAGGGAATCAATGAGCAGTTCTTC; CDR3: CASSLRQGINEQFF
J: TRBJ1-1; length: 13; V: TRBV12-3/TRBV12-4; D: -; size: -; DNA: TGTGCCAGCAGCTTCGCGCAGAACACTGAAGCTTTCTTT; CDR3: CASSFAQNTEAFF
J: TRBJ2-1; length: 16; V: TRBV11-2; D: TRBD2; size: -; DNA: TGTGCCAGCAGCCCCGGACTAGCGGGGGGGCCGCATGAGCAGTTCTTC; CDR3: CASSPGLAGGPHEQFF
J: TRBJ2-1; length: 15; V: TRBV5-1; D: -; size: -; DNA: TGCGCCAGCAGCTTAGGCAGGGTCTCCTACAATGAGCAGTTCTTC; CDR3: CASSLGRVSYNEQFF
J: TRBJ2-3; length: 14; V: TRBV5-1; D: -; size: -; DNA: TGCGCCAGCAGCCCGGCGGGGTGGAAAGATACGCAGTATTTT; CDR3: CASSPAGWKDTQYF
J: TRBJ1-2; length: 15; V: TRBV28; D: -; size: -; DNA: TGTGCCAGCAGTTTGTATGGGCCAGTCGCTGGTGGCTACACCTTC; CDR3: CASSLYGPVAGGYTF
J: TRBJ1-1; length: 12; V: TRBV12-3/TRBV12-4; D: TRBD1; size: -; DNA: TGTGCCAGCAGCACAAACAGGGGGCGAGCTTTCTTT; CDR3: CASSTNRGRAFF
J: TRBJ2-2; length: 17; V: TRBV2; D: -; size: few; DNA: TGTGCCAGCAGTGGAGATAGGAACAGCCCTAACACCGGGGAGCTGTTTTTT; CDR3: CASSGDRNSPNTGELFF
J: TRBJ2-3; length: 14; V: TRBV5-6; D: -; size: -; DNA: TGTGCCAGCAGCTTGCAGACATCCACAGATACGCAGTATTTT; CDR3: CASSLQTSTDTQYF
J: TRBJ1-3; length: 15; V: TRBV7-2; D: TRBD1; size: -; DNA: TGTGCCAGCAGCTTGACAGGGAGCTCTGGAAACACCATATATTTT; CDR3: CASSLTGSSGNTIYF
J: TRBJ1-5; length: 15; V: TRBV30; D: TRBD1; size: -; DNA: TGTGCCTGGGACAGGGGTCGCCTTAGCAATCAGCCCCAGCATTTT; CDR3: CAWDRGRLSNQPQHF
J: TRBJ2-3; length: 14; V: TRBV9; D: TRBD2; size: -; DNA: TGTGCCAGCAGTGGCGGGGGGATTACAGATACGCAGTATTTT; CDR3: CASSGGGITDTQYF
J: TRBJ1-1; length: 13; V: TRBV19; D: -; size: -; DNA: TGTGCCAGTAGAACAGGGAGGGACACTGAAGCTTTCTTT; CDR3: CASRTGRDTEAFF
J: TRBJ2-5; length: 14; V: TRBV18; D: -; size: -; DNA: TGTGCCAGCTCACCACTTAGACAGCAAGAGACCCAGTACTTC; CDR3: CASSPLRQQETQYF
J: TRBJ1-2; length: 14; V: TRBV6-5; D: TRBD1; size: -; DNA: TGTGCCAGCACCTCCTTGGACAGGGCCTATGGCTACACCTTC; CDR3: CASTSLDRAYGYTF
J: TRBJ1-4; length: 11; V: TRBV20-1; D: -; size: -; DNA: TGCAGTGGGGTAGCCTGGGAAAAACTGTTTTTT; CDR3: CSGVAWEKLFF
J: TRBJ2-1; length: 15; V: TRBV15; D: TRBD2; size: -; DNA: TGTGCCACCAGCACTGGACTAGTGGCCTACAATGAGCAGTTCTTC; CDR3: CATSTGLVAYNEQFF